This T cell receptor (beta chain) was recovered during a study of regulatory T cells in long-lasting Graves disease (dated by TCRdb to about 2021). Context from the whole study: Newly diagnosed Graves' disease patients had taken antithyroid drugs for less than 3 months. This study used TCR sequencing and RNA sequencing of peripheral blood to compare persistent Graves' disease patients against newly diagnosed Graves' disease patients. The study took place in China and was registered as a clinical trial. TCR sequencing covered approximately 13 persistent and about 20 newly diagnosed Graves' disease patients, 33 samples in total.

Deletion took 7 bases off V and 0 bases off J, with a span of 10 bases between the germline ends. From the cysteine up to the phenylalanine, the CDR3 has a length of 14 residues. The retained sequence is limited to the CDR3, 42 bases, with the frame set at the first base. Interpreted using the paper, the time point label stands for: newly diagnosed GD, antithyroid drugs for less than 3 months. For both TCR sequencing and RNA sequencing, RNA was extracted from PBMCs in TRIzol. The diagnosis of Graves' disease was made according to American Thyroid Association guidelines. Patients for the study were recruited at an endocrinology department in Xi'an, China. Each patient gave roughly 8.4 milliliters of peripheral blood, collected in an EDTA anticoagulant tube. Ficoll Paque Plus density gradient separation was used to isolate PBMCs, and no further T cell sorting was performed. An Agilent 2100 Bioanalyzer and agarose gel were used to assess RNA quality, and a NanoDrop 2000 was used to measure RNA concentration.

Library preparation was by multiplex PCR. TCRdb shows the sequencer as Illumina HiSeq 4000. CDR3 regions were amplified by Arm-PCR with iRepertoire HTBI primers to construct TCR beta libraries. Gel purification was performed on PCR products prior to sequencing. In the original analysis: Gene usage analysis of CDR3 amino acid clonotypes used the approximately 62 TRBV and about 14 TRBJ segments found across samples. COPE and FqMerger were used to merge the filtered high-quality paired reads into contigs. BLAST was used to align contigs to the IMGT TRBV, TRBD and TRBJ reference genes, and CDR3 was defined following IMGT. Highly expanded clones were defined as clonotypes with a frequency above 0.1%. Repertoire diversity was measured by Shannon entropy, and V-J evenness by the Gini coefficient. Public clonotypes were defined as clonotypes shared by more than one individual. TCRdb itself trimmed the public reads at Q25 with fastp, ran MiXCR and retained productive beta chains. Each entry is one CDR3 protein sequence, shown with its most common DNA and genes. TCRdb's processing, not the authors' own work, is the source of the V and J calls. Recorded for this sample are fewer than 350,000 distinct CDR3 sequences; over 15% of them occurred a single time. About 40% of the sample lies in the top ten.

This clonotype occurred many times. Its antigen has not been determined. It has no much larger one-base neighbor in the sample; base qualities were not kept. The full study reports these points: Only peripheral blood was studied, because thyroid tissue, the primary lesion, was inaccessible. Lower TCR Shannon entropy and fewer highly expanded clones were observed in persistent Graves' disease patients than in newly diagnosed patients, which suggested clonal expansion. As a limitation, the authors acknowledged that the small sample size may reduce accuracy. TRBV28, TRBJ1-2 and TRBJ2-5 were preferentially used in persistent disease, while TRBV20-1 and TRBJ2-1 were favored in newly diagnosed disease. Patients with persistent disease shared more public clonotypes (fewer than 3,000) than newly diagnosed patients did (approximately 1,000). Sequencing and analysis were restricted to the TCR beta chain.

The TCR originated in a female donor with Graves disease. In this chain, TRBV12-3 or TRBV12-4 is recombined with TRBJ2-1, with an unclear D gene assignment. Sequenced here: peripheral blood mononuclear cells (PBMCs), sampled at new diagnosis, from a patient treated with antithyroid drugs. The DNA sequence is as follows: TGTGCCAGCACCTTACCGAGCTCCTACAATGAGCAGTTCTTC. Its translation reads: CASTLPSSYNEQFF.